This TCR beta chain came from a study of blood T cell repertoires in COVID-19. Across the study: Samples came from the United States, Italy and Spain, spanning acute and convalescent COVID-19. The cDNA or gDNA used as material had been derived from T cells, B-cell-depleted T cells, or PBMCs.

The CDR3 loop spans 14 amino acids. The J segment lost 3 bases and the V segment lost 5 bases, leaving 5 bases of the junction unmatched. Germline V gene sequence: CDR1 ENHRY, CDR2 SYGVKD. As processed by the authors: Reference gene primers were amplified, and this amplification served to estimate nucleated cell counts. The method was immunoSEQ multiplex PCR; TCRdb's version includes in-frame clones alone and lacks a portion of them. The D gene and trimming were derived from the DNA, and the V and J assignments and clone size from that table. The table lists about 53,000 clones, roughly three quarters of them singletons.

The chain employs TRBV10-3 and TRBJ2-7; the match to TRBD1 covers 9 bases. Sample: peripheral blood. The clonotype originates from a human donor with active or convalescent COVID-19. The donor label of this sample is uncertain. In nucleotides, the CDR3 is TGTGCCATCAGTCCCTCGACAGGGGGCTACGAGCAGTACTTC. Amino acids: CAISPSTGGYEQYF.